This paragraph reports one T cell receptor (beta chain). The antigen remains undetermined. Other nucleotide sequences in the sample specify the same CDR3. The authors distributed each subset's genomic DNA evenly over several immunoSEQ plates. Using immunoSEQ multiplex PCR, the repertoire was profiled, and TCRdb retains in-frame clones only, with some absent. Of millions of clones listed, just over 90% are singletons. The CDR3 is 14 residues long. Germline CDR1 SGDLS, CDR2 YYNGEE. The V and J ends lost 0 bases and 1 base respectively, with 8 bases between them. This sample is drawn from a study of shared clonotypes between healthy human individuals. Only CD45RO-negative cells positively selected for CCR7 counted as naive CD8 cells, so terminally differentiated effector memory CD45RA+ cells were excluded. Study-wide results and caveats: Tissues were not sampled, only blood, and their repertoires likely differ. Memory subsets had estimated richness that was generally smaller than that of naive subsets.

The TCR comes from a man aged 18 to 29 in good health. Some clones in this sample may be carry-over from other donors' samples. The specimen sequenced was naive CD8+ T cells from PBMCs. This chain joins TRBV9 and TRBJ2-7; possible D gene TRBD1, 5 bases. The CDR3, as DNA: TGTGCCAGCAGCGTAGTTCCAGGGTCCTACGAGCAGTACTTC. Protein sequence: CASSVVPGSYEQYF.